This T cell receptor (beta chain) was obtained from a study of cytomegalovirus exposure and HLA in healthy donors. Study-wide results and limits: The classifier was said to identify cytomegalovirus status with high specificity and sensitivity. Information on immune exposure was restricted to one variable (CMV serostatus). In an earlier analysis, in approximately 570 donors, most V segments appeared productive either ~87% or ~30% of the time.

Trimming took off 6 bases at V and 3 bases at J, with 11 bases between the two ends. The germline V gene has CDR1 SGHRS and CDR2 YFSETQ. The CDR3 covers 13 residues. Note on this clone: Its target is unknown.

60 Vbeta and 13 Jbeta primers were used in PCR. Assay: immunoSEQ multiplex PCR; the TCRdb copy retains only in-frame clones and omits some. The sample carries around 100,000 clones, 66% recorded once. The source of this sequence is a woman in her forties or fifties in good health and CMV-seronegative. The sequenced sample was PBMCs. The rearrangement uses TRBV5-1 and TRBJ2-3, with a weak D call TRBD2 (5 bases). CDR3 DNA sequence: TGCGCCAGCAATCTACTAGGTACAGATACGCAGTATTTT. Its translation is CASNLLGTDTQYF.